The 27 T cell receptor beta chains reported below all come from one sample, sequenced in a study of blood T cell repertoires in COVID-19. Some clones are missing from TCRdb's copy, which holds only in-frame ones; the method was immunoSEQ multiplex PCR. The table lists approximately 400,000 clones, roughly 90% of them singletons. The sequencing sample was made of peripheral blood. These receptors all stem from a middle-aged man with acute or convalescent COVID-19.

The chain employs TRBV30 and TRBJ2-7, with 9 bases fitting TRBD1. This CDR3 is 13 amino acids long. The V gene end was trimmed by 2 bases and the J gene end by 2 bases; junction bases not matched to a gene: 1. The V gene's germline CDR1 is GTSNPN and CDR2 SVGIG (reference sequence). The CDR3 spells CAWSRDRAYEQYF. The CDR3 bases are TGTGCCTGGAGTCGGGACAGGGCCTACGAGCAGTACTTC.

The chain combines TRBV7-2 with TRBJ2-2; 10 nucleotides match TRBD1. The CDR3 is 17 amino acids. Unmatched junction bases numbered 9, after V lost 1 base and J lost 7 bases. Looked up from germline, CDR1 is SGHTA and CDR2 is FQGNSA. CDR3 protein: CASSLGSDRGLNGELFF. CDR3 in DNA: TGTGCCAGCAGCTTAGGGAGCGACAGGGGGCTTAACGGGGAGCTGTTTTTT.

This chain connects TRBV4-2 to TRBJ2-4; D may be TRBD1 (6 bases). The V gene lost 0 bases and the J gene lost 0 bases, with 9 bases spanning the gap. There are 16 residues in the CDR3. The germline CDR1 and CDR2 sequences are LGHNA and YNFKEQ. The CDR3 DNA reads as TGTGCCAGCAGCCAAGAATGGACAGTAGCCAAAAACATTCAGTACTTC. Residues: CASSQEWTVAKNIQYF.

The CDR3 coding sequence is TGTGCCAGCAGTTTGATTAGCTGGGGCTATAGCAATCAGCCCCAGCATTTT. Translation: CASSLISWGYSNQPQHF. The rearrangement uses TRBV28 and TRBJ1-5; the D gene is possibly TRBD1 (5 bases). Germline V lookup: CDR1 MDHEN, CDR2 SYDVKM. V dropped 3 bases and J dropped 0 bases, with 15 bases sitting between them. CDR3 size: 17 residues.

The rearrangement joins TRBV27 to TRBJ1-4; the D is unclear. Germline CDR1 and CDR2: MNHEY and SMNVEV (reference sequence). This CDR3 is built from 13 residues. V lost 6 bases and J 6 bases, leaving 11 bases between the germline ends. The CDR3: CASSAGIYEKLFF. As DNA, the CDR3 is TGTGCCAGCAGCGCGGGTATCTATGAAAAACTGTTTTTT.

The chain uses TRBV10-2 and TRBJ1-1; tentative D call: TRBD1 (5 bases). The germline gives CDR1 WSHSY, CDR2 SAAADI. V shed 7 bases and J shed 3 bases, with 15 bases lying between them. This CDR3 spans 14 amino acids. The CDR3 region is CASIGGGSDTEAFF. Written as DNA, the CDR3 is TGCGCCAGCATTGGCGGGGGTTCGGACACTGAAGCTTTCTTT.

CDR3 protein: CASSVGGLNNSPLHF. CDR3 sequence (DNA): TGTGCCAGCAGTGTAGGCGGCCTCAATAATTCACCCCTCCACTTT. The chain recombines TRBV2 with TRBJ1-6; D remains ambiguous. Germline loops: CDR1 SNHLY, CDR2 FYNNEI. CDR3 length equals 15 residues. Deletions cut 4 bases from V and 5 bases from J, with 12 bases between.

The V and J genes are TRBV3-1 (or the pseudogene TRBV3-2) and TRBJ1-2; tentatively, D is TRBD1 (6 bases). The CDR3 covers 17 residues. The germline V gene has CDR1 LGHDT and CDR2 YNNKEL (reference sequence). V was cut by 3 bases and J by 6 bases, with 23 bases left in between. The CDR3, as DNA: TGTGCCAGCAGCCATGTGGGGGCCTCGATACAACCACATGGCTACACCTTC. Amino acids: CASSHVGASIQPHGYTF.

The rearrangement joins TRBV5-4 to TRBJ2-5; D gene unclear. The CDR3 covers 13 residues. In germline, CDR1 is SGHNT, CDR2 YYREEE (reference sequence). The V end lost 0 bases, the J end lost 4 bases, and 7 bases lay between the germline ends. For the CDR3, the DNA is TGTGCCAGCAGCTTGGGTTATCTAGAGACCCAGTACTTC. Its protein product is CASSLGYLETQYF. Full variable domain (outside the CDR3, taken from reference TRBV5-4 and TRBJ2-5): ETGVTQSPTHLIKTRGQQVTLRCSSQSGHNTVSWYQQALGQGPQFIFQYYREEENGRGNFPPRFSGLQFPNYSSELNVNALELDDSALYLCASSLGYLETQYFGPGTRLLVL.

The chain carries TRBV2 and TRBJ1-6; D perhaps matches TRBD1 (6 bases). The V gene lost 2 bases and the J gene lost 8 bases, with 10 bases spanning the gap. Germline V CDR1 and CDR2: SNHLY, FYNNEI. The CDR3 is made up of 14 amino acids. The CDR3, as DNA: TGTGCCAGCAGTGAATCGGGGGGCCATTCACCCCTCCACTTT. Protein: CASSESGGHSPLHF.

Written as DNA, the CDR3 is TGTGCCAGCAGCCCCCTGGCGGGAGTAGTCACCAATGAGCAGTTCTTC. Translated: CASSPLAGVVTNEQFF. This sequence joins TRBV9 and TRBJ2-1; 7 bases agree with TRBD2. The V gene end was trimmed by 4 bases and the J gene end by 6 bases; junction bases not matched to a gene: 13. The CDR3 totals 16 residues. Germline assignment: CDR1 SGDLS and CDR2 YYNGEE.

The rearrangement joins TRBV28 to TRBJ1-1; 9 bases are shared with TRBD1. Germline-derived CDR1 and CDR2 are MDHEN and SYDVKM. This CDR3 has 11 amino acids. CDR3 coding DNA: TGTGGGACAGGGGAGGGGACTGAAGCTTTCTTT. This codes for CGTGEGTEAFF.

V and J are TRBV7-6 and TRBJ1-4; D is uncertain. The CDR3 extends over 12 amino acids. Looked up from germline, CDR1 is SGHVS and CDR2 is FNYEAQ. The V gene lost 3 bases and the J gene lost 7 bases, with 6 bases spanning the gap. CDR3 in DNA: TGTGCCAGCAGCTTCTTAGCTGAAAAACTGTTTTTT. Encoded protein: CASSFLAEKLFF.

CDR3 protein: CASTLAGGVGGANVLTF. As DNA, the CDR3 is TGTGCCAGCACTCTAGCGGGAGGTGTGGGTGGGGCCAACGTCCTGACTTTC. This chain connects TRBV7-9 to TRBJ2-6; 11 bases fit TRBD2. V was pared by 7 bases and J by 3 bases, with 8 bases of the junction left unmatched. This CDR3 has 17 residues. Germline CDR1 is SEHNR and CDR2 is FQNEAQ (reference sequence).

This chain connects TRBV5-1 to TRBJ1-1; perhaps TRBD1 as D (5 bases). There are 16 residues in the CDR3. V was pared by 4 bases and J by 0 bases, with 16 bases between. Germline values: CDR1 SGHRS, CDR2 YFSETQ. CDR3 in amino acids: CASSQHPGLMNTEAFF. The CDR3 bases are TGCGCCAGCAGCCAGCACCCAGGGCTTATGAACACTGAAGCTTTCTTT.

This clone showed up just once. The CDR3 DNA reads TGTGCCAGCAGTAGCGGACAGGATATAGGGAGCTATGGCTACACCTTC. Translated, it gives CASSSGQDIGSYGYTF. The chain is built from TRBV28 and TRBJ1-2, with 7 bases that match TRBD1. V was clipped by 5 bases and J by 4 bases; unmatched bases: 13. The CDR3 is 16 residues long. The germline V gene has CDR1 MDHEN and CDR2 SYDVKM.

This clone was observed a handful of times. CDR3 bases: TGTGCCAGCAGCCCCCAACAGGTCTCTGAAGCTTTCTTT. This encodes CASSPQQVSEAFF. The V call is TRBV3-1 (or the pseudogene TRBV3-2), the J call TRBJ1-1, with a weak D call TRBD1 (5 bases). The CDR3 contains 13 residues. Germline lookup yields CDR1 LGHDT and CDR2 YNNKEL (reference sequence). Between the trimmed V and J ends, which lost 4 bases and 6 bases, there was a span of 12 bases.

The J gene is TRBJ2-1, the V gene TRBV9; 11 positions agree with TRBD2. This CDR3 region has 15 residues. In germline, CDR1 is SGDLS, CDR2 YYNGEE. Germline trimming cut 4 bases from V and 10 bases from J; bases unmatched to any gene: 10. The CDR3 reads CASSPRLAGPLEQFF. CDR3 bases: TGTGCCAGCAGCCCACGACTAGCGGGGCCCCTGGAGCAGTTCTTC.

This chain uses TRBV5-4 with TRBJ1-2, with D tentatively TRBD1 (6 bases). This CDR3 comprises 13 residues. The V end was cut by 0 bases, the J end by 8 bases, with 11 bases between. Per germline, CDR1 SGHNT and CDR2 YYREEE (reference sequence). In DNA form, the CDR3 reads TGTGCCAGCAGCTTGGAGGGACAACGAGGCTACACCTTC. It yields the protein CASSLEGQRGYTF.

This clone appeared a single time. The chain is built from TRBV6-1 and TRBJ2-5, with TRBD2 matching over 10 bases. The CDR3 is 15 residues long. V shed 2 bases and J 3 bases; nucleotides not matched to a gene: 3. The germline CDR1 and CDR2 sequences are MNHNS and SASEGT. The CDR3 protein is CASSELLAGEETQYF. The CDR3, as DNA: TGTGCCAGCAGTGAACTGCTAGCGGGGGAAGAGACCCAGTACTTC.

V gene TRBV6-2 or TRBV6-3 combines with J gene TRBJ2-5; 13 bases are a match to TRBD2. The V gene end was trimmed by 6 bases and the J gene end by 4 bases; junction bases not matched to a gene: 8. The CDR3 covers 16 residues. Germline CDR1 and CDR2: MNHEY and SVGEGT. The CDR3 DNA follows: TGTGCCAGCAGCCGAACTAGCGGGGGGGCCTTAGAGACCCAGTACTTC. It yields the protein CASSRTSGGALETQYF.

For the CDR3, the DNA is TGTGCCAGCAGTTTAACCCCGGCCGGGACTAGCGGGAGCGGGGAGCTGTTTTTT. Protein sequence: CASSLTPAGTSGSGELFF. V gene TRBV27 combines with J gene TRBJ2-2, with 14 bases fitting TRBD2. The CDR3 length is 18 residues. V lost 2 bases and J lost 7; bases outside the gene matches: 9. Germline loops: CDR1 MNHEY, CDR2 SMNVEV (reference sequence).

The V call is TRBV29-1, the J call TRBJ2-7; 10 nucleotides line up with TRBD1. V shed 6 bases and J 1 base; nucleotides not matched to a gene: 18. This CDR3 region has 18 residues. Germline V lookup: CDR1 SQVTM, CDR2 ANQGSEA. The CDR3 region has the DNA TGCAGCGTCCTCAACCGGGTGGGGACAGGGGCGAGGTCCTACGAGCAGTACTTC. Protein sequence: CSVLNRVGTGARSYEQYF.

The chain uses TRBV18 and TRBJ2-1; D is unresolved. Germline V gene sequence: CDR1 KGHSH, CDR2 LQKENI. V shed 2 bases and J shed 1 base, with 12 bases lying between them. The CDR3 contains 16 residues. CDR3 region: CASSPSRSGSYNEQFF. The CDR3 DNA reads TGTGCCAGCTCACCATCTAGGTCCGGTTCCTACAATGAGCAGTTCTTC. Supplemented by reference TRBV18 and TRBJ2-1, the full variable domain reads NAGVMQNPRHLVRRRGQEARLRCSPMKGHSHVYWYRQLPEEGLKFMVYLQKENIIDESGMPKERFSAEFPKEGPSILRIQQVVRGDSAAYFCASSPSRSGSYNEQFFGPGTRLTVL.

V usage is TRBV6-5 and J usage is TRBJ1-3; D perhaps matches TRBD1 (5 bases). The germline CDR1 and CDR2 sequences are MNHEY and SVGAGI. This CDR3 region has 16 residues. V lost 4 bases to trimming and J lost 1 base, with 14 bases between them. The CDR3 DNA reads TGTGCCAGCAGTTCCGTTCCCCCAGGGTCTGGAAACACCATATATTTT. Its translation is CASSSVPPGSGNTIYF.

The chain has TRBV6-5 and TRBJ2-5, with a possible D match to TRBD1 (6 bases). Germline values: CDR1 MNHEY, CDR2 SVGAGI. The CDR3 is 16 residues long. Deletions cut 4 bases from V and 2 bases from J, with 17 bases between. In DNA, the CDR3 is TGTGCCAGCAGTTGGACAAGACAGGCCCCACAAGAGACCCAGTACTTC. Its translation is CASSWTRQAPQETQYF.

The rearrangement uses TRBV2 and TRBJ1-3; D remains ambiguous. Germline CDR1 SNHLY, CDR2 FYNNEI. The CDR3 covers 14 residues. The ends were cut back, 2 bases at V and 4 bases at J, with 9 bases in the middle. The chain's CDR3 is CASSEQSLGNTIYF. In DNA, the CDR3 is TGTGCCAGCAGTGAACAGTCCTTGGGAAACACCATATATTTT. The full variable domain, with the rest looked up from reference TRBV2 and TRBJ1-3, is EPEVTQTPSHQVTQMGQEVILRCVPISNHLYFYWYRQILGQKVEFLVSFYNNEISEKSEIFDDQFSVERPDGSNFTLKIRSTKLEDSAMYFCASSEQSLGNTIYFGEGSWLTVV.